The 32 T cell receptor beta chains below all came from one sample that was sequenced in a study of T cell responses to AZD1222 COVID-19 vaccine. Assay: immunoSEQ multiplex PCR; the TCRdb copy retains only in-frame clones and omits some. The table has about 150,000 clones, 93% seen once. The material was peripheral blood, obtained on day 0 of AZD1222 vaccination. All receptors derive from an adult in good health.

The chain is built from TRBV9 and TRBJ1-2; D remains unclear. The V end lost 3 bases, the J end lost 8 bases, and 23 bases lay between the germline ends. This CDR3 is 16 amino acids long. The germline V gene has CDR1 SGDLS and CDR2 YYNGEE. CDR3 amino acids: CASSAYLLRPGDGYTF. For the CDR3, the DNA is TGTGCCAGCAGCGCTTACCTTCTACGACCGGGTGACGGCTACACCTTC.

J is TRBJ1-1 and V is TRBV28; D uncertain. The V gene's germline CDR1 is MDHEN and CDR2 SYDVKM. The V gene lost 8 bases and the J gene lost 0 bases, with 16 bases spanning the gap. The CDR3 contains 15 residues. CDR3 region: CASGPEAQLNTEAFF. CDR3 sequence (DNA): TGTGCCAGCGGACCCGAGGCCCAGCTGAACACTGAAGCTTTCTTT.

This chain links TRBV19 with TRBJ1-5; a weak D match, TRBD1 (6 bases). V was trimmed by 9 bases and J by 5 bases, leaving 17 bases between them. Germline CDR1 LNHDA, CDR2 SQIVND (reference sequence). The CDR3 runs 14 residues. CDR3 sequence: CASREPRGDQPQHF. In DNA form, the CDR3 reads TGTGCCAGCCGAGAGCCTAGGGGGGATCAGCCCCAGCATTTT.

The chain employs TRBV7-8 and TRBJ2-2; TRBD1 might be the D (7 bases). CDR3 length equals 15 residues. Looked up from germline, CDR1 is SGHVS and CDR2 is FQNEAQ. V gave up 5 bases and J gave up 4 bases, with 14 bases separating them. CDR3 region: CASSTTQGGTGELFF. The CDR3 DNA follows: TGTGCCAGCAGCACCACGCAGGGGGGCACCGGGGAGCTGTTTTTT.

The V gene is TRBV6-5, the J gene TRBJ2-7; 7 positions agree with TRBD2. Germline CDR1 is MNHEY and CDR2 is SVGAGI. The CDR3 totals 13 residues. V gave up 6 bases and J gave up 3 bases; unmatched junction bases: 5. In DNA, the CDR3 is TGTGCCAGCAGAGCGGGGTTGAGCTACGAGCAGTACTTC. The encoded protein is CASRAGLSYEQYF.

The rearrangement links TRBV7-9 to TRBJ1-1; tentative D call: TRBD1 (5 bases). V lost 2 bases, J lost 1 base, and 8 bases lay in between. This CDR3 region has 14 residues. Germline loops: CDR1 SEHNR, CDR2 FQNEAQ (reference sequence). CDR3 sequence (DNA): TGTGCCAGCAGCTTATTCGGACAGAACACTGAAGCTTTCTTT. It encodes CASSLFGQNTEAFF.

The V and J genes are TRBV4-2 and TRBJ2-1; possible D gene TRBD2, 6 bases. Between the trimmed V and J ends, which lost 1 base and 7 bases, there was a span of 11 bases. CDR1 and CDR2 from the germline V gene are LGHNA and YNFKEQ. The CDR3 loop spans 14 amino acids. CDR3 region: CASSQGLVLNEQFF. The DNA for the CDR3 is TGTGCCAGCAGCCAAGGACTAGTTTTGAATGAGCAGTTCTTC.

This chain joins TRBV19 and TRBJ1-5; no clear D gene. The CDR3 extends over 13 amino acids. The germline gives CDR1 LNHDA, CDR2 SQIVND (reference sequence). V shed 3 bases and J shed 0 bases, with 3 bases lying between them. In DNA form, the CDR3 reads TGTGCCAGTAGTATCCCTAGCAATCAGCCCCAGCATTTT. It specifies CASSIPSNQPQHF. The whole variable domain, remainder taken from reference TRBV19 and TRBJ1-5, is DGGITQSPKYLFRKEGQNVTLSCEQNLNHDAMYWYRQDPGQGLRLIYYSQIVNDFQKGDIAEGYSVSREKKESFPLTVTSAQKNPTAFYLCASSIPSNQPQHFGDGTRLSIL.

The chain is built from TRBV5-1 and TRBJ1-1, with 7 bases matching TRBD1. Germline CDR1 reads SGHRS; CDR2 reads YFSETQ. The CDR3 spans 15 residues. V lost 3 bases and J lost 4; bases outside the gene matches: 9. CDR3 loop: CASSSDRASSTEAFF. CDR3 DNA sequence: TGCGCCAGCAGCTCCGACAGGGCCTCTTCCACTGAAGCTTTCTTT.

This CDR3 reads CAISGTGEAYGYTF. CDR3 DNA: TGTGCCATCAGTGGGACAGGGGAGGCCTATGGCTACACCTTC. This rearrangement joins TRBV10-3 to TRBJ1-2, with TRBD1 matching 9 bases. This CDR3 comprises 14 residues. V shed 4 bases, J shed 4 bases, and the junction held 4 bases outside the gene matches. Germline CDR1 reads ENHRY; CDR2 reads SYGVKD.

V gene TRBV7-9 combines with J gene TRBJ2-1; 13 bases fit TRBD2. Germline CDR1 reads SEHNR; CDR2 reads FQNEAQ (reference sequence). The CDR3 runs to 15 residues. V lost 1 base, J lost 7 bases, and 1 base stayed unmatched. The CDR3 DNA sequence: TGTGCCAGCAGCTTAGTGGGACTAGCGGGAAATGAGCAGTTCTTC. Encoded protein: CASSLVGLAGNEQFF.

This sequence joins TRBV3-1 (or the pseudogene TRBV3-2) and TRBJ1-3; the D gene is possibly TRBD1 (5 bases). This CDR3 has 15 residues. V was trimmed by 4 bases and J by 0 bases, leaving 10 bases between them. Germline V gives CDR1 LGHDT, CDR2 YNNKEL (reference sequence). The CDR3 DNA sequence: TGTGCCAGCAGCCTAGAGGGGTACTCTGGAAACACCATATATTTT. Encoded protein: CASSLEGYSGNTIYF.

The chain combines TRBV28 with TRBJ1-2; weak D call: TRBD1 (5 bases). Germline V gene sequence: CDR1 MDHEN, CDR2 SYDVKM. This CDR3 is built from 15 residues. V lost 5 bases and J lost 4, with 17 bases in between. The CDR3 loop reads CASSPRVAGGYGYTF. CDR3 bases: TGTGCCAGCAGTCCCCGGGTCGCTGGGGGCTATGGCTACACCTTC.

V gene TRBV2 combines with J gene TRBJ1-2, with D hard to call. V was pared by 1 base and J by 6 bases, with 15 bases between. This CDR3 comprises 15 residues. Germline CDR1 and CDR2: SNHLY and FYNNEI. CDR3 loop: CASSEGFLGRNGYTF. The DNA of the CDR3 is TGTGCCAGCAGTGAAGGGTTCTTGGGTCGTAATGGCTACACCTTC.

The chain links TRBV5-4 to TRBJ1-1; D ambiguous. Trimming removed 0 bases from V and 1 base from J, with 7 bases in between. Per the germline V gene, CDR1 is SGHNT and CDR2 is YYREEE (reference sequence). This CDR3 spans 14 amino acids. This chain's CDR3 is CASSLDSGNTEAFF. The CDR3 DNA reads TGTGCCAGCAGCTTGGACAGCGGGAACACTGAAGCTTTCTTT.

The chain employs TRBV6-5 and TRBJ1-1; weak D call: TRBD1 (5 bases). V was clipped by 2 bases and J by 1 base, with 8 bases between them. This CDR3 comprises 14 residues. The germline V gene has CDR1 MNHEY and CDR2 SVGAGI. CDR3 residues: CASSYLGGNTEAFF. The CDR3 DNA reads TGTGCCAGCAGTTACCTGGGGGGGAACACTGAAGCTTTCTTT.

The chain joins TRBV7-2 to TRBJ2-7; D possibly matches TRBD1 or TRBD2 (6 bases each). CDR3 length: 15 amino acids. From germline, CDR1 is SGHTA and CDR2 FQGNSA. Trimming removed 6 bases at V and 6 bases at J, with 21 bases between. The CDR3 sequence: CASSPNMGGEGEQYF. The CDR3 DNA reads TGTGCCAGCAGTCCTAATATGGGGGGCGAGGGCGAGCAGTACTTC.

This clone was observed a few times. The CDR3 DNA follows: TGTGCCAGCAGCTTAGGCCGACAGAATTCACCCCTCCACTTT. Encoded protein: CASSLGRQNSPLHF. This sequence joins TRBV7-9 and TRBJ1-6, with D possibly being TRBD1 (5 bases). Deletions cut 1 base from V and 7 bases from J, with 8 bases between. Germline values: CDR1 SEHNR, CDR2 FQNEAQ (reference sequence). The CDR3 runs 14 residues.

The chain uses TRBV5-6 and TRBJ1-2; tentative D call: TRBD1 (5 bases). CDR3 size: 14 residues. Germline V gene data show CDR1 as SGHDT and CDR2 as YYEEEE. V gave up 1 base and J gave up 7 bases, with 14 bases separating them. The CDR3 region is CASSLPQGGSGYTF. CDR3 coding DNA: TGTGCCAGCAGCTTGCCTCAGGGAGGTAGTGGCTACACCTTC.

The CDR3 DNA reads TGTGCCAGCAGCCAACCTAGCGGGGGTATATACACCCAGTACTTC. Translated: CASSQPSGGIYTQYF. The chain employs TRBV28 and TRBJ2-5, with 10 bases that match TRBD2. This CDR3 is built from 15 residues. From germline, CDR1 is MDHEN and CDR2 SYDVKM. The J segment lost 8 bases and the V segment lost 6 bases, leaving 12 bases of the junction unmatched. The full variable domain, rest sourced from reference TRBV28 and TRBJ2-5, is DVKVTQSSRYLVKRTGEKVFLECVQDMDHENMFWYRQDPGLGLRLIYFSYDVKMKEKGDIPEGYSVSREKKERFSLILESASTNQTSMYLCASSQPSGGIYTQYFGPGTRLLVL.

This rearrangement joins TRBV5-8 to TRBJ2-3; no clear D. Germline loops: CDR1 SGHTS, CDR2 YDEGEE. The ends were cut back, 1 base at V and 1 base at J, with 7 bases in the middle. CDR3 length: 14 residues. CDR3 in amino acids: CASSLIKGTDTQYF. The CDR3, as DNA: TGTGCCAGCAGCTTGATAAAGGGCACAGATACGCAGTATTTT. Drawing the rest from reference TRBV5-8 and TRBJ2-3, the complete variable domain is EAGVTQSPTHLIKTRGQQATLRCSPISGHTSVYWYQQALGLGLQFLLWYDEGEERNRGNFPPRFSGRQFPNYSSELNVNALELEDSALYLCASSLIKGTDTQYFGPGTRLTVL.

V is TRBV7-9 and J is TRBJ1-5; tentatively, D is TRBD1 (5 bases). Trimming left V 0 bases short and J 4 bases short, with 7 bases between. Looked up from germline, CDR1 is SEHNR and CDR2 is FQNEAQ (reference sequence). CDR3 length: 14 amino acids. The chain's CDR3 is CASSLAGENQPQHF. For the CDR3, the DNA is TGTGCCAGCAGCTTAGCAGGGGAAAATCAGCCCCAGCATTTT. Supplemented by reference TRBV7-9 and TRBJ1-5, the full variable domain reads DTGVSQNPRHKITKRGQNVTFRCDPISEHNRLYWYRQTLGQGPEFLTYFQNEAQLEKSRLLSDRFSAERPKGSFSTLEIQRTEQGDSAMYLCASSLAGENQPQHFGDGTRLSIL.

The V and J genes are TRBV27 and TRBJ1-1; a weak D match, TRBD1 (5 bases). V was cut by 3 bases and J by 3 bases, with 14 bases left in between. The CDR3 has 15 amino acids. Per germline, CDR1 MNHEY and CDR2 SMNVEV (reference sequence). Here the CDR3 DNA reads TGTGCCAGCAGTTTCGATTACAGGTTTCACACTGAAGCTTTCTTT. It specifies CASSFDYRFHTEAFF.

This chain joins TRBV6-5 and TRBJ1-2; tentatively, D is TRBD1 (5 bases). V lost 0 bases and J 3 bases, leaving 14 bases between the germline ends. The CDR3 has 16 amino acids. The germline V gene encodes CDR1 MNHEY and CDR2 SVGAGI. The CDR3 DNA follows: TGTGCCAGCAGTTACTCGGCGGGGCGTTCATACTATGGCTACACCTTC. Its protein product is CASSYSAGRSYYGYTF.

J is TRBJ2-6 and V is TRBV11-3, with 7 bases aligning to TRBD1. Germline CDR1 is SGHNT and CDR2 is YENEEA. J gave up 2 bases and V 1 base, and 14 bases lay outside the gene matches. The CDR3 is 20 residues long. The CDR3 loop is CASSLVGTDSSITGANVLTF. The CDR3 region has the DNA TGTGCCAGCAGCTTAGTTGGGACAGACTCCAGTATAACTGGGGCCAACGTCCTGACTTTC.

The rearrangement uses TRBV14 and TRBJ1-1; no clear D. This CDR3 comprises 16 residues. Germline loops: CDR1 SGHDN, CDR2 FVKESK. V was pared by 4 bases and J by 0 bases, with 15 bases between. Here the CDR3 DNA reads TGTGCCAGCAGCCCCCGCATTACCATCCTGAACACTGAAGCTTTCTTT. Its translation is CASSPRITILNTEAFF. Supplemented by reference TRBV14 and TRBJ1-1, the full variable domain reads EAGVTQFPSHSVIEKGQTVTLRCDPISGHDNLYWYRRVMGKEIKFLLHFVKESKQDESGMPNNRFLAERTGGTYSTLKVQPAELEDSGVYFCASSPRITILNTEAFFGQGTRLTVV.

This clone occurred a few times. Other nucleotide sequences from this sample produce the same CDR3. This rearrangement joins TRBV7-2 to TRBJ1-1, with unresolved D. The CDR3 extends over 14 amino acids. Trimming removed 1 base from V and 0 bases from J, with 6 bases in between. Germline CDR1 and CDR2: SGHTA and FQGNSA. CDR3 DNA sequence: TGTGCCAGCAGCTTAGGATTGATGAACACTGAAGCTTTCTTT. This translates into CASSLGLMNTEAFF.

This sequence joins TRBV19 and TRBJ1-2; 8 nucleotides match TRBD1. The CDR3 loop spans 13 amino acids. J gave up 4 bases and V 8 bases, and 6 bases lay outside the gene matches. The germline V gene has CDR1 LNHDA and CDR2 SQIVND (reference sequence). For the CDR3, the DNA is TGTGCCAGTTGTCCAGGGGGCAGCTATGGCTACACCTTC. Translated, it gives CASCPGGSYGYTF.

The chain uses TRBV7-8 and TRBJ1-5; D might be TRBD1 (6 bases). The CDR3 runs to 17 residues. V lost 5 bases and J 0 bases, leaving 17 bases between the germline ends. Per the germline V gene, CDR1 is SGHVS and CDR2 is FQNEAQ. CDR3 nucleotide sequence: TGTGCCAGCAGCCCAACTCCCAGGGGATATAGCAATCAGCCCCAGCATTTT. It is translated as CASSPTPRGYSNQPQHF.

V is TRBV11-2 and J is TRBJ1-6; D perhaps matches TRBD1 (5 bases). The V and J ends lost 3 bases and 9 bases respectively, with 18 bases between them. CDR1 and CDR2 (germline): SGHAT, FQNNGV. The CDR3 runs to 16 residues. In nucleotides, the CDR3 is TGTGCCAGCAGCTTGTACTCTCCTTGGGGCATTTCACCCCTCCACTTT. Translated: CASSLYSPWGISPLHF.

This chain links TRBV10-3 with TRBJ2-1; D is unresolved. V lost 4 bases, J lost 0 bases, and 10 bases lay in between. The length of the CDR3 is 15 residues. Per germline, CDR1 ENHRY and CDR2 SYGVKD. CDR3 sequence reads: CAISGTVSSYNEQFF. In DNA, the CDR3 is TGTGCCATCAGTGGCACGGTTAGCTCCTACAATGAGCAGTTCTTC.

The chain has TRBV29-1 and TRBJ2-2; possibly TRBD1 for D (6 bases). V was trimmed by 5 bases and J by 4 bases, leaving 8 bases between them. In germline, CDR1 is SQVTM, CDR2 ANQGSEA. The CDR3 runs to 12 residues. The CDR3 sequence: CSVLQGTGELFF. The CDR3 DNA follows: TGCAGCGTTTTACAGGGCACCGGGGAGCTGTTTTTT.